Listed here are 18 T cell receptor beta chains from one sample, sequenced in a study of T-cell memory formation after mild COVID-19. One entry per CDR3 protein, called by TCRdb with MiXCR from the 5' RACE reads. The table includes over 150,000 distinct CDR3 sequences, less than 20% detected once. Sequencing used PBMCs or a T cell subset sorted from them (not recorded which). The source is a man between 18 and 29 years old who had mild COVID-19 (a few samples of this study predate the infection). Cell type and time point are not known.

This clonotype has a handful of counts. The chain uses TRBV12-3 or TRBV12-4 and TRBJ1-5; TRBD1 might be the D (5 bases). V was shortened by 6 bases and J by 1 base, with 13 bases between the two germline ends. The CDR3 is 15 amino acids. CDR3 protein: CASSYGTGSNQPQHF. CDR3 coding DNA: TGTGCCAGCAGCTATGGGACCGGGAGCAATCAGCCCCAGCATTTT.

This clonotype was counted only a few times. The CDR3 loop is CSARPYNEQFF. The CDR3 DNA reads TGCAGTGCGAGGCCTTACAATGAGCAGTTCTTC. V usage is TRBV20-1 and J usage is TRBJ2-1; D not certain. V shed 6 bases and J shed 4 bases, with 7 bases lying between them. This CDR3 is built from 11 residues. Germline V gene lookup returns CDR1 DFQATT and CDR2 SNEGSKA (reference sequence).

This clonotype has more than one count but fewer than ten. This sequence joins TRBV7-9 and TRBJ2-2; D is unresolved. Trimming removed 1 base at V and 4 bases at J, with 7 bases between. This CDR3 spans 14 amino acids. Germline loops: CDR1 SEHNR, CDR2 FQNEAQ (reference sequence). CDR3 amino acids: CASSLVSSTGELFF. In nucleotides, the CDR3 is TGTGCCAGCAGCTTAGTTTCCTCCACCGGGGAGCTGTTTTTT.

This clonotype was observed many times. CDR3 coding DNA: TGCAGTGCTAGGCACACCTATTCCTACGAGCAGTACTTC. This translates into CSARHTYSYEQYF. This chain joins TRBV20-1 and TRBJ2-7, with D hard to call. V was cut by 3 bases and J by 1 base, with 10 bases left in between. In germline, CDR1 is DFQATT, CDR2 SNEGSKA (reference sequence). The CDR3 sequence is 13 residues long.

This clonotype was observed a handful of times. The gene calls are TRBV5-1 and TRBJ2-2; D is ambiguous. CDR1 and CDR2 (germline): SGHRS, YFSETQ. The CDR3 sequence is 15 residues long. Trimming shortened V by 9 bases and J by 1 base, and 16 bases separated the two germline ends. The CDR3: CATWLGRQNTGELFF. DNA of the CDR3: TGCGCCACCTGGTTGGGCAGGCAGAACACCGGGGAGCTGTTTTTT.

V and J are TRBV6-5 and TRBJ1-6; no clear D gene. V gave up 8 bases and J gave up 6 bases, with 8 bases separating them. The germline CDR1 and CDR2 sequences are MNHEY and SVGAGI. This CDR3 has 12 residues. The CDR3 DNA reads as TGTGCCAGCGGGGAAGGTAATTCACCCCTCCACTTT. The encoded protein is CASGEGNSPLHF.

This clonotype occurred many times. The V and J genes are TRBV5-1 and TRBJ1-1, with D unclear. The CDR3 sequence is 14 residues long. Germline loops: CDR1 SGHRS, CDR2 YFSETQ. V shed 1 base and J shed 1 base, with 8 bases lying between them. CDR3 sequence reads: CASSLFDPNTEAFF. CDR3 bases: TGCGCCAGCAGCTTGTTCGACCCGAACACTGAAGCTTTCTTT.

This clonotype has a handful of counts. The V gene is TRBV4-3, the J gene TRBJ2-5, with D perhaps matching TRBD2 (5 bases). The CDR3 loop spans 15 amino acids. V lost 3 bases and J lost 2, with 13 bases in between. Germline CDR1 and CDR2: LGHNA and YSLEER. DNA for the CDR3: TGCGCCAGCAGCCAGCGGGCCCAGAAACAAGAGACCCAGTACTTC. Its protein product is CASSQRAQKQETQYF.

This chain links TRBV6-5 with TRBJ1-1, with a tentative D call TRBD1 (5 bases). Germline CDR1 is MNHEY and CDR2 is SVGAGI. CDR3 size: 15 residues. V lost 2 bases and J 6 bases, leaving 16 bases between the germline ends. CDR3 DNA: TGTGCCAGCAGTTACGGGCGGACAACCCGCGCTGAAGCTTTCTTT. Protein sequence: CASSYGRTTRAEAFF.

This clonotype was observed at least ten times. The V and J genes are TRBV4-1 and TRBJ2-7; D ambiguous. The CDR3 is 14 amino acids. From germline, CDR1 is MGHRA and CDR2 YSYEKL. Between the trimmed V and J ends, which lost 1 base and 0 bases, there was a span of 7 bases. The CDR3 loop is CASSQVRSSYEQYV. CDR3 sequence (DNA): TGCGCCAGCAGCCAAGTGCGGAGCTCCTACGAGCAGTACGTC.

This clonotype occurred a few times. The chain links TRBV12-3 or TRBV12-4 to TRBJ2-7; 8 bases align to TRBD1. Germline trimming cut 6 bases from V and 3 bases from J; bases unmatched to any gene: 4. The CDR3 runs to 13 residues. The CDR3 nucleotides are TGTGCCAGCAGCGGCGACAGGGGCTACGAGCAGTACTTC. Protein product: CASSGDRGYEQYF.

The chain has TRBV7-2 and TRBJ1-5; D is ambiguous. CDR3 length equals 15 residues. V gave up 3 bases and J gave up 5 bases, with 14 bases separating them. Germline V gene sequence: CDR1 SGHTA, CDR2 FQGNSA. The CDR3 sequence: CASSLLGRTDQPQHF. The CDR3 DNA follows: TGTGCCAGCAGCTTGTTGGGCAGGACCGATCAGCCCCAGCATTTT. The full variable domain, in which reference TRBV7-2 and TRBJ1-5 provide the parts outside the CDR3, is GAGVSQSPSNKVTEKGKDVELRCDPISGHTALYWYRQSLGQGLEFLIYFQGNSAPDKSGLPSDRFSAERTGGSVSTLTIQRTQQEDSAVYLCASSLLGRTDQPQHFGDGTRLSIL.

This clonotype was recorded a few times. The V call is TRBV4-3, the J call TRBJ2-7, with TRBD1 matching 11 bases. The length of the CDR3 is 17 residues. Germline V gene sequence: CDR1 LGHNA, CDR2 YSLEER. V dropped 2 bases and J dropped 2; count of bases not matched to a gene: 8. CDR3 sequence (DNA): TGCGCCAGCAGCCAACGATCTGTGGGACAGGGGGCCTACGAGCAGTACTTC. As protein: CASSQRSVGQGAYEQYF.

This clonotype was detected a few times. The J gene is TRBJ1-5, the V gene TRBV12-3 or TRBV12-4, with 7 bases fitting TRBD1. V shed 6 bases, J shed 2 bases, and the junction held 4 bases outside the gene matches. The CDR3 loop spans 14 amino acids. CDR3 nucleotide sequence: TGTGCCAGCAGCGACAGGGTTGGCAATCAGCCCCAGCATTTT. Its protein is CASSDRVGNQPQHF.

The chain's CDR3 is CSARVVGETQYF. DNA of the CDR3: TGCAGTGCTAGGGTAGTGGGGGAGACCCAGTACTTC. This chain joins TRBV20-1 and TRBJ2-5; D unresolved. The germline V gene has CDR1 DFQATT and CDR2 SNEGSKA (reference sequence). The CDR3 is 12 amino acids. V dropped 3 bases and J dropped 5 bases, with 10 bases sitting between them.

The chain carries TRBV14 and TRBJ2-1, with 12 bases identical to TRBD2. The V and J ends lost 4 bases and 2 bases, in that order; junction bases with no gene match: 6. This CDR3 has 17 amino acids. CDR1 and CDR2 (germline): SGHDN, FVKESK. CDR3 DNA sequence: TGTGCCAGCAGCCTACGGACTAGCGGGGATACCTACAATGAGCAGTTCTTC. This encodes CASSLRTSGDTYNEQFF. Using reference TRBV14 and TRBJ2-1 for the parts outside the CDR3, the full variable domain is EAGVTQFPSHSVIEKGQTVTLRCDPISGHDNLYWYRRVMGKEIKFLLHFVKESKQDESGMPNNRFLAERTGGTYSTLKVQPAELEDSGVYFCASSLRTSGDTYNEQFFGPGTRLTVL.

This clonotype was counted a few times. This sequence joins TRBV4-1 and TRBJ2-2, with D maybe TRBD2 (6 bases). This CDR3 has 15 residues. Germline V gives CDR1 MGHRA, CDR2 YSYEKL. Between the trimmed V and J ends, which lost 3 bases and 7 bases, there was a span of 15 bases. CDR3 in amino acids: CASSQGLRGSGELFF. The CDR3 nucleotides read TGCGCCAGCAGCCAGGGGCTTCGGGGGAGCGGGGAGCTGTTTTTT.

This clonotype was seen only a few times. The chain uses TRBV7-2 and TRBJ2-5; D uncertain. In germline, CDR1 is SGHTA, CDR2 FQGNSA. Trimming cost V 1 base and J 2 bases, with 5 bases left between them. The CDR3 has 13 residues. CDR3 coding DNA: TGTGCCAGCAGCTTAGTTTGGCAAGAGACCCAGTACTTC. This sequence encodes CASSLVWQETQYF.